Below are 10 T cell receptor beta chains sequenced from a single sample in a study of shared clonotypes between healthy human individuals. The method was immunoSEQ multiplex PCR; TCRdb's version includes in-frame clones alone and lacks a portion of them. Of 850,000 to 1,100,000 clones listed, 70% to 80% were seen once; the top ten hold more than 0.85%. Material for sequencing was memory CD4+ T cells from PBMCs. The subset: CD45RA-negative fraction. These receptors were collected from a man aged 18 to 29 in good health. Some clones in this sample may be carry-over from other donors' samples.

This sequence joins TRBV4-1 and TRBJ1-3; D gene ambiguous. Germline CDR1 reads MGHRA; CDR2 reads YSYEKL. V was clipped by 0 bases and J by 4 bases, with 1 base between them. The CDR3 contains 12 residues. CDR3 in amino acids: CASSQEGNTIYF. The DNA for the CDR3 is TGCGCCAGCAGCCAAGAGGGAAACACCATATATTTT.

The rearrangement uses TRBV9 and TRBJ2-5; the D gene is possibly TRBD2 (6 bases). In germline, CDR1 is SGDLS, CDR2 YYNGEE. This CDR3 contains 14 residues. Trimming removed 4 bases from V and 1 base from J, with 11 bases in between. CDR3 region: CASSIRDFQETQYF. The CDR3 region has the DNA TGTGCCAGCAGCATCCGGGACTTCCAAGAGACCCAGTACTTC.

The V gene is TRBV7-3, the J gene TRBJ2-1, with 7 bases aligning to TRBD2. Germline V gene sequence: CDR1 SGHTA, CDR2 FQGTGA. The ends lost 5 bases at V and 2 bases at J; junction bases unmatched: 6. CDR3 length: 15 amino acids. CDR3 residues: CASSDSGLPYNEQFF. CDR3 nucleotide sequence: TGTGCCAGCAGCGATAGCGGGCTGCCCTACAATGAGCAGTTCTTC.

V and J are TRBV2 and TRBJ2-7; TRBD2 matches 11 bases. This CDR3 contains 14 residues. Per germline, CDR1 SNHLY and CDR2 FYNNEI. V was clipped by 7 bases and J by 5 bases; unmatched bases: 7. The DNA for the CDR3 is TGTGCCAGCATGGGGGGACTAGCGGCAAACGAGCAGTACTTC. It codes for CASMGGLAANEQYF. Variable domain in full (rest from reference TRBV2 and TRBJ2-7): EPEVTQTPSHQVTQMGQEVILRCVPISNHLYFYWYRQILGQKVEFLVSFYNNEISEKSEIFDDQFSVERPDGSNFTLKIRSTKLEDSAMYFCASMGGLAANEQYFGPGTRLTVT.

This sequence joins TRBV6-1 and TRBJ2-1, with TRBD1 as a possible D gene (7 bases). Trimming stripped 8 bases from V and 8 bases from J, with 22 bases between. This CDR3 has 15 amino acids. Germline CDR1 and CDR2: MNHNS and SASEGT. The CDR3 nucleotides are TGTGCCAGCGGTAGACAGGGAGGACCTTATGATGAGCAGTTCTTC. Its protein product is CASGRQGGPYDEQFF.

For this clone: Given a much more abundant clone one base away, this may be a read error. At the DNA level, this CDR3 is encoded by other sequences in the same sample as well. The chain carries TRBV11-2 and TRBJ1-1; TRBD1 might be the D (5 bases). In germline, CDR1 is SGHAT, CDR2 FQNNGV. This CDR3 spans 13 amino acids. The V and J ends lost 3 bases and 1 base respectively, with 6 bases between them. In DNA, the CDR3 is TGTGCCAGCAGCTTCACAGGGAACACTGAAGCTTTCTTT. Residues: CASSFTGNTEAFF.

The chain has TRBV11-3 and TRBJ2-3; D is possibly TRBD1 or TRBD2 (6 bases each). The V end was cut by 5 bases, the J end by 14 bases, with 20 bases between. The CDR3 runs 13 residues. CDR1 is SGHNT and CDR2 is YENEEA in the germline V gene. In nucleotides, the CDR3 is TGTGCCAGCAGCCACTCCGAGGGGGGTGTATTGTATTTT. Its translation: CASSHSEGGVLYF.

The chain has TRBV7-3 and TRBJ2-1, with 9 bases that match TRBD2. CDR1 and CDR2 (germline): SGHTA, FQGTGA. The CDR3 has 15 amino acids. J gave up 6 bases and V 2 bases, and 5 bases lay outside the gene matches. CDR3 coding DNA: TGTGCCAGCAGCTTACTTAGCGGGAGCCGCAATGAGCAGTTCTTC. It specifies CASSLLSGSRNEQFF.

V usage is TRBV7-3 and J usage is TRBJ2-1; unclear D gene. The CDR3 runs 15 residues. Deletions cut 1 base from V and 5 bases from J, with 12 bases between. From germline, CDR1 is SGHTA and CDR2 FQGTGA. The CDR3 DNA reads TGTGCCAGCAGCTTAATGGCCGGGTTTAACAATGAGCAGTTCTTC. Protein sequence: CASSLMAGFNNEQFF.

This chain links TRBV7-6 with TRBJ2-1; D is unclear. The germline gives CDR1 SGHVS, CDR2 FNYEAQ. CDR3 length: 12 residues. Trimming left V 5 bases short and J 9 bases short, with 11 bases between. CDR3: CASSPIPPEQFF. The CDR3 DNA sequence: TGTGCCAGCAGCCCCATTCCCCCTGAGCAGTTCTTC.